The 14 T cell receptor beta chains below were found in one sample sequenced in a study of patients and donors after allogeneic stem cell transplantation. TCRdb fed the RT-PCR reads into MiXCR, producing one record per CDR3 protein. The table lists roughly 230,000 distinct CDR3 sequences, 12% to 15% of them singletons. Material for sequencing was blood, either unsorted or a sorted T cell fraction (not recorded which). The receptors were sampled from a human donor who was either an allogeneic HSCT recipient or a stem cell or donor lymphocyte infusion donor (not recorded which). It is not recorded whose cells these are; they may come from a transplant donor.

This clonotype came up a few times. The gene calls are TRBV2 and TRBJ1-1; TRBD1 is a possible D gene (5 bases). This CDR3 region has 14 residues. CDR1 is SNHLY, CDR2 FYNNEI, per germline. Trimming cost V 6 bases and J 2 bases, with 13 bases left between them. Written as DNA, the CDR3 is TGTGCCAGCAGGGGGGATGTGATTAACACTGAAGCTTTCTTT. It yields the protein CASRGDVINTEAFF.

The rearrangement links TRBV24-1 to TRBJ2-1; 12 nucleotides line up with TRBD2. The CDR3 length is 19 residues. J gave up 0 bases and V 5 bases, and 10 bases lay outside the gene matches. Per germline, CDR1 KGHDR and CDR2 SFDVKD. In DNA form, the CDR3 reads TGTGCCACCAGTGCCGTACTAGCGGGAGGTTCCAGCTCCTACAATGAGCAGTTCTTC. Residues: CATSAVLAGGSSSYNEQFF.

This clonotype was seen repeatedly, ten times or more. The chain recombines TRBV27 with TRBJ2-6; weak D call: TRBD2 (5 bases). The ends were cut back, 3 bases at V and 0 bases at J, with 9 bases in the middle. Germline V CDR1 and CDR2: MNHEY, SMNVEV (reference sequence). The length of the CDR3 is 16 residues. The CDR3 DNA follows: TGTGCCAGCAGTTTCGGGGTAGGCTCTGGGGCCAACGTCCTGACTTTC. Translation: CASSFGVGSGANVLTF.

The CDR3 loop reads CASSSTVQTYEQYF. The CDR3 DNA reads TGTGCCAGCAGTTCGACAGTTCAAACCTACGAGCAGTACTTC. The chain recombines TRBV6-5 with TRBJ2-7; D might be TRBD1 (5 bases). Trimming cost V 4 bases and J 2 bases, with 12 bases left between them. The CDR3 loop spans 14 amino acids. Germline CDR1 and CDR2: MNHEY and SVGAGI.

This clonotype came up many times. The V call is TRBV4-1, the J call TRBJ1-1; weak D call: TRBD1 (6 bases). This CDR3 region has 15 residues. Germline lookup yields CDR1 MGHRA and CDR2 YSYEKL. V was trimmed by 7 bases and J by 1 base, leaving 16 bases between them. This CDR3 reads CASTSGYRENTEAFF. In DNA, the CDR3 is TGCGCCAGCACCTCCGGCTACAGGGAGAACACTGAAGCTTTCTTT.

The rearrangement uses TRBV30 and TRBJ2-2; D may be TRBD1 (5 bases). Trimming pared 5 bases from V and 3 bases from J, leaving 10 bases between. Germline CDR1 GTSNPN, CDR2 SVGIG (reference sequence). This CDR3 contains 13 residues. The CDR3 DNA follows: TGTGCCTGGCAGACAGCTTACACCGGGGAGCTGTTTTTT. Protein product: CAWQTAYTGELFF.

This clonotype was detected ten times or more. This chain connects TRBV5-1 to TRBJ2-2; D is possibly TRBD2 (5 bases). The CDR3 totals 17 residues. Germline V gene sequence: CDR1 SGHRS, CDR2 YFSETQ. V lost 1 base, J lost 4 bases, and 17 bases lay in between. CDR3 sequence (DNA): TGCGCCAGCAGCTTGAGCGGTGTTGGGAGAAGCACCGGGGAGCTGTTTTTT. Translation gives CASSLSGVGRSTGELFF. The whole variable domain, remainder taken from reference TRBV5-1 and TRBJ2-2, is KAGVTQTPRYLIKTRGQQVTLSCSPISGHRSVSWYQQTPGQGLQFLFEYFSETQRNKGNFPGRFSGRQFSNSRSEMNVSTLELGDSALYLCASSLSGVGRSTGELFFGEGSRLTVL.

This clonotype has a count of ten or more. This rearrangement joins TRBV20-1 to TRBJ2-2; TRBD2 agrees at 11 bases. The germline CDR1 and CDR2 sequences are DFQATT and SNEGSKA (reference sequence). Trimming at V came to 1 base and at J to 7 bases, leaving 11 bases not matched to a gene. The length of the CDR3 is 17 residues. This chain's CDR3 is CSARVGIAGGFGGELFF. Written as DNA, the CDR3 is TGCAGTGCTAGAGTTGGGATAGCGGGAGGGTTTGGCGGGGAGCTGTTTTTT.

This clonotype has a handful of counts. The V and J genes are TRBV3-1 and TRBJ2-5; no definite D call. V dropped 8 bases and J dropped 1 base, with 5 bases sitting between them. The CDR3 runs 11 residues. CDR1 is LGHDT and CDR2 is YNNKEL in the germline V gene (reference sequence). This CDR3 is CASQIQETQYF. The CDR3 DNA sequence: TGTGCCAGCCAGATCCAAGAGACCCAGTACTTC.

This clonotype was found a few times. This chain connects TRBV10-3 to TRBJ2-7, with 7 bases identical to TRBD1. The J segment lost 4 bases and the V segment lost 5 bases, leaving 11 bases of the junction unmatched. The CDR3 is 15 residues long. Per the germline V gene, CDR1 is ENHRY and CDR2 is SYGVKD. CDR3 in amino acids: CAISKGTGADYEQYF. CDR3 nucleotide sequence: TGTGCCATCAGTAAGGGAACAGGGGCAGATTACGAGCAGTACTTC.

V and J are TRBV5-4 and TRBJ1-1; tentatively, D is TRBD1 (5 bases). CDR1 and CDR2 (germline): SGHNT, YYREEE (reference sequence). Between the trimmed V and J ends, which lost 1 base and 1 base, there was a span of 11 bases. This CDR3 is built from 15 residues. The DNA for the CDR3 is TGTGCCAGCAGCTTGCTGGGGCGCGGGAACACTGAAGCTTTCTTT. Translation: CASSLLGRGNTEAFF.

This clonotype was counted many times. V is TRBV5-1 and J is TRBJ2-5; 9 positions match TRBD1. Losses at the gene ends were 0 bases for V and 1 base for J; bases not matched to a gene: 7. This CDR3 contains 17 residues. Germline V gene lookup returns CDR1 SGHRS and CDR2 YFSETQ. The CDR3 region has the DNA TGCGCCAGCAGCTTGGGGGGACAGGGAAGGGGCCAAGAGACCCAGTACTTC. It translates to CASSLGGQGRGQETQYF.

At least ten counts were recorded for this clonotype. This chain uses TRBV28 with TRBJ2-1, with D tentatively TRBD1 (5 bases). This CDR3 is built from 15 residues. Germline CDR1 is MDHEN and CDR2 is SYDVKM. V was pared by 3 bases and J by 0 bases, with 9 bases between. The CDR3 protein is CASSLPGASYNEQFF. The CDR3, as DNA: TGTGCCAGCAGTTTGCCTGGGGCCTCCTACAATGAGCAGTTCTTC.

This clonotype came up many times. The rearrangement joins TRBV6-2 or TRBV6-3 to TRBJ2-2; unclear D gene. There are 12 residues in the CDR3. Germline CDR1 and CDR2: MNHEY and SVGEGT. Between the trimmed V and J ends, which lost 8 bases and 7 bases, there was a span of 11 bases. CDR3 in amino acids: CASGEEYGELFF. In DNA form, the CDR3 reads TGTGCCAGCGGCGAAGAGTACGGGGAGCTGTTTTTT.